This T cell receptor (beta chain) was obtained from a study of T-cell reconstitution after alpha-beta-depleted transplantation in children. Study-wide points: Most T-cell counts and diversity one year after the transplant came from T cells that were newly produced. TCRbeta diversity was high at day 60 in some patients (a result of surviving recipient T cells and thymic progenitors). Alpha-beta T cells about two months after transplant reportedly derived from several hundred expanded graft clones.

Germline lookup yields CDR1 LGHDT and CDR2 YNNKEL (reference sequence). Trimming took 0 bases from V and 1 from J, leaving 9 bases between them. The CDR3 runs to 16 residues. A note on this clonotype: The antigen remains unidentified.

Unique molecular identifiers were used in preparing the TCRbeta library. TCRdb reprocessed the PCR reads with MiXCR, giving one entry per CDR3 protein. Here the sample spans about 200,000 distinct CDR3 sequences, 6.3% being singletons. The clonotype was recovered from a girl under three years old with combined immunodeficiency, due to receive a stem cell transplant. The chain is built from TRBV3-1 and TRBJ2-2; D uncertain. Source: PBMCs, taken before TCRalphabeta/CD19-depleted stem cell transplant. CDR3: CASSQDRRRNTGELFF. As DNA, the CDR3 is TGTGCCAGCAGCCAAGATAGGCGCAGGAACACCGGGGAGCTGTTTTTT.